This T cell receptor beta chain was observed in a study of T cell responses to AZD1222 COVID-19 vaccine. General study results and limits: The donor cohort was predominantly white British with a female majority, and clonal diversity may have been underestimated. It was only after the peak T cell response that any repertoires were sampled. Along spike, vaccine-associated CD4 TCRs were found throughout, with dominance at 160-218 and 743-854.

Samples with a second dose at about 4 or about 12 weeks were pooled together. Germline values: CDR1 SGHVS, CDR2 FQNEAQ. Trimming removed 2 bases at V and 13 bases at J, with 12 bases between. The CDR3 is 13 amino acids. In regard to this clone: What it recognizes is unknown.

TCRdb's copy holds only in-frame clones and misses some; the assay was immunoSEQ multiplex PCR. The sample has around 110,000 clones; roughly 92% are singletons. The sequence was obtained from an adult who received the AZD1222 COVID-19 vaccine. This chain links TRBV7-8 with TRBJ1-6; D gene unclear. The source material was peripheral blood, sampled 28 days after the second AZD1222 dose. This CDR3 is CASSLTAAPPLHF. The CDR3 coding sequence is TGTGCCAGCAGCTTAACGGCCGCGCCGCCCCTCCACTTT.